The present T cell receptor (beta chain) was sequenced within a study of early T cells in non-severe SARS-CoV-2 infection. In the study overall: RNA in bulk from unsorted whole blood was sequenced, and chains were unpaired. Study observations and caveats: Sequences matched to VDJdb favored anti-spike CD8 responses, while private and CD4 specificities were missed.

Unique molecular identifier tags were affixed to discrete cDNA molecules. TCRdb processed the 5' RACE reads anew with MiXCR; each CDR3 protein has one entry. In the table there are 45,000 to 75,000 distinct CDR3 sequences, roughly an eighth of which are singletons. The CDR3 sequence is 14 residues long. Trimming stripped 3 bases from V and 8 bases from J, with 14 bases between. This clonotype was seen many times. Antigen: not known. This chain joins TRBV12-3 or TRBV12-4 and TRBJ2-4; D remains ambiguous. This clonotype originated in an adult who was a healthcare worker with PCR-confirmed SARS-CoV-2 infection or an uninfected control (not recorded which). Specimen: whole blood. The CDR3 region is CASSFGPSVDIQYF. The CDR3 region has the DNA TGTGCCAGCAGTTTTGGGCCCTCGGTGGACATTCAGTACTTC.